The entry that follows covers one T cell receptor (beta chain) sequence. Germline CDR1 reads SGHRS; CDR2 reads YFSETQ. This CDR3 has 15 amino acids. The germline V and J ends were trimmed by 0 bases and 4 bases, with 11 bases remaining between them. The table came from immunoSEQ multiplex PCR; TCRdb's copy has only in-frame clones and leaves some out. This table holds 70,000 to 85,000 clones, under 90% found once. The time point here: pretreatment peripheral blood. This entry comes from a study of PD-L1 blockade in urothelial cancer. As for the study in general: There were a median of approximately 150,000 T cells in blood samples.

This specimen was PBMCs, taken around atezolizumab (anti-PD-L1) treatment. The gene calls are TRBV5-1 and TRBJ2-1; weak D call: TRBD2 (6 bases). The TCR comes from a man between 65 and 85 years old with urothelial cancer. CDR3 loop: CASSLEPGLYNEQFF. CDR3 DNA: TGCGCCAGCAGCTTGGAGCCCGGACTATACAATGAGCAGTTCTTC.